The T cell receptor beta chain described here comes from a study of CD8+CD57+ T cells in acquired aplastic anemia. Study background: The mean DNA yield obtained from sorted CD4+ and CD8+ cells came to roughly 3.4 ug. Findings and limits, study-wide: Significance was not reached for CD8+ Simpson's diversity between patients and controls.

Sequencing was done on patients that had shown CD8+CD57+ cell expansion by flow cytometry. This clonotype was observed a handful of times. Its antigen is currently unknown. Genomic DNA constituted the template upon which TCR beta VDJ and CDR3 profiling was performed. TCRdb reanalysed the reads using MiXCR and keeps one entry per CDR3 protein. The repertoire holds over 150,000 distinct CDR3 sequences, with 70% to 80% as singletons. J lost 0 bases, V lost 6 bases, and 4 bases had no gene match. The CDR3 has 14 residues. Germline CDR1 LNHDA, CDR2 SQIVND (reference sequence). This TCR came from a human donor with aplastic anemia. Sequenced sample: sorted CD4+, CD8+, or CD8+CD57+ T cells (not recorded which) from PBMCs. The chain is built from TRBV19 and TRBJ1-2; 7 bases line up with TRBD1. This CDR3 reads CASRRTGSNYGYTF. The DNA for the CDR3 is TGTGCCAGTAGAAGGACAGGCTCTAACTATGGCTACACCTTC.